The 17 T cell receptor beta chains reported below all come from one sample, sequenced in a study of yellow fever vaccine responses in identical twins (dated by TCRdb to the late 2010s). Libraries were built with RT-PCR. For sequencing, an Illumina HiSeq 2500 was employed. The public reads were reanalyzed by TCRdb: fastp trimming at Q25, MiXCR alignment, in-frame beta chains only. Duplicate CDR3 protein sequences are folded into a single record with the most common DNA and genes. The sample table contains about 9,000 distinct CDR3 sequences; only one count was recorded for approximately 80% of them. The ten biggest clones cover under 2.5% of the sample. The specimen comprised T cells from blood (PBMCs), unsorted or a sorted subset (not recorded which), sampled before or after yellow fever vaccination (not recorded which). These receptors all come from a woman under 30 who received the yellow fever vaccine. Donor details come from another sample of the same person, matched by shared clones.

The chain's CDR3 is CSIRDGTYEQYF. The CDR3 bases are TGCAGCATCCGGGACGGAACCTACGAGCAGTACTTC. The V call is TRBV29-1, the J call TRBJ2-7, with D perhaps being TRBD1 or TRBD2 (5 bases each). The CDR3 is 12 amino acids. Deletions cut 8 bases from V and 2 bases from J, with 13 bases between. Per germline, CDR1 SQVTM and CDR2 ANQGSEA.

The CDR3 sequence is CASSWLGPTYEQYF. The CDR3 DNA reads TGTGCCAGCAGCTGGCTAGGACCTACCTACGAGCAGTACTTC. The chain employs TRBV11-2 and TRBJ2-7; D remains ambiguous. V was clipped by 4 bases and J by 2 bases, with 12 bases between them. The CDR3 runs 14 residues. CDR1 is SGHAT and CDR2 is FQNNGV in the germline V gene.

The V call is TRBV5-1, the J call TRBJ2-3, with D possibly matching TRBD2 (5 bases). From germline, CDR1 is SGHRS and CDR2 YFSETQ. V was pared by 0 bases and J by 4 bases, with 9 bases between. The CDR3 length is 14 residues. Written as DNA, the CDR3 is TGCGCCAGCAGCTTGGGAACTAGATCAGATACGCAGTATTTT. This gives the protein CASSLGTRSDTQYF.

This chain uses TRBV28 with TRBJ1-5, with D possibly being TRBD1 (6 bases). CDR1 MDHEN and CDR2 SYDVKM come from the germline V gene. The V gene lost 1 base and the J gene lost 1 base, with 11 bases spanning the gap. CDR3 size: 16 residues. Here the CDR3 reads CASSLSMTGSNQPQHF. DNA of the CDR3: TGTGCCAGCAGTTTATCTATGACAGGCAGCAATCAGCCCCAGCATTTT.

The rearrangement joins TRBV4-1 to TRBJ1-6; no clear D gene. The V end lost 1 base, the J end lost 7 bases, and 11 bases lay between the germline ends. Germline values: CDR1 MGHRA, CDR2 YSYEKL. The CDR3 consists of 15 residues. CDR3: CASSQVWLPNSPLHF. The DNA for the CDR3 is TGCGCCAGCAGCCAAGTGTGGCTTCCCAATTCACCCCTCCACTTT.

The chain employs TRBV12-3 or TRBV12-4 and TRBJ1-1; maybe TRBD1 (6 bases). V lost 3 bases and J 7 bases, leaving 12 bases between the germline ends. The CDR3 is made up of 13 amino acids. The CDR3 here is CASSFQGWGEAFF. Here the CDR3 DNA reads TGTGCCAGCAGTTTCCAGGGGTGGGGTGAAGCTTTCTTT.

Here the CDR3 reads CASSSASGRKLQETQYF. CDR3 DNA sequence: TGTGCCAGCAGTTCGGCTAGCGGGAGGAAACTACAAGAGACCCAGTACTTC. V is TRBV12-3 or TRBV12-4 and J is TRBJ2-5, with 11 bases matching TRBD2. V shed 4 bases and J 2 bases; nucleotides not matched to a gene: 9. The CDR3 runs 17 residues.

The chain has TRBV7-6 and TRBJ1-1, with D possibly being TRBD1 (5 bases). V was trimmed by 3 bases and J by 7 bases, leaving 12 bases between them. Per the germline V gene, CDR1 is SGHVS and CDR2 is FNYEAQ. This CDR3 comprises 13 residues. CDR3 in DNA: TGTGCCAGCAGCTTGACAGTGTGGGATGAAGCTTTCTTT. Protein sequence: CASSLTVWDEAFF. The full variable domain, with the rest looked up from reference TRBV7-6 and TRBJ1-1, is GAGVSQSPRYKVTKRGQDVALRCDPISGHVSLYWYRQALGQGPEFLTYFNYEAQQDKSGLPNDRFSAERPEGSISTLTIQRTEQRDSAMYRCASSLTVWDEAFFGQGTRLTVV.

V and J are TRBV11-1 and TRBJ2-5; D is possibly TRBD2 (6 bases). Germline V gene sequence: CDR1 SGHAT, CDR2 FQDESV (reference sequence). The germline V and J ends were trimmed by 5 bases and 5 bases, with 18 bases remaining between them. This CDR3 is built from 15 residues. The DNA for the CDR3 is TGTGCCAGCAGCACCTACCGAGCGGGTGGGGAGACCCAGTACTTC. It specifies CASSTYRAGGETQYF.

V usage is TRBV11-1 and J usage is TRBJ2-7, with 12 bases lining up with TRBD2. CDR1 is SGHAT, CDR2 FQDESV, per germline (reference sequence). This CDR3 spans 16 amino acids. Germline trimming cut 5 bases from V and 5 bases from J; bases unmatched to any gene: 10. The CDR3: CASSLPTSGSIDEQYF. For the CDR3, the DNA is TGTGCCAGCAGCCTCCCGACTAGCGGGAGTATCGACGAGCAGTACTTC.

This clonotype was found once. The chain recombines TRBV10-3 with TRBJ2-1, with D possibly being TRBD2 (5 bases). The CDR3 is made up of 16 amino acids. V shed 3 bases and J shed 0 bases, with 12 bases lying between them. The germline V gene has CDR1 ENHRY and CDR2 SYGVKD. CDR3 coding DNA: TGTGCCATCAGTGAAATTGAAGGGAGCTCCTACAATGAGCAGTTCTTC. As protein: CAISEIEGSSYNEQFF.

This clonotype was counted only a few times. This rearrangement joins TRBV20-1 to TRBJ2-1; D is ambiguous. The CDR3 extends over 12 amino acids. Germline V gene data show CDR1 as DFQATT and CDR2 as SNEGSKA (reference sequence). V was shortened by 0 bases and J by 8 bases, with 8 bases between the two germline ends. The CDR3 is CSARDLSDEQFF. CDR3 coding DNA: TGCAGTGCTAGAGATCTGAGTGATGAGCAGTTCTTC.

This rearrangement joins TRBV10-1 to TRBJ2-5; 8 bases align to TRBD2. The CDR3 runs to 16 residues. Germline loops: CDR1 WNHNN, CDR2 SYGVQD (reference sequence). Losses at the gene ends were 2 bases for V and 4 bases for J; bases not matched to a gene: 9. The CDR3 region has the DNA TGCGCCAGCAGTGAGCGGAGCGGGGGTTCAGGAGAGACCCAGTACTTC. The encoded protein is CASSERSGGSGETQYF.

About this clonotype itself: Mismatch with germline at one junction end may stem from a read error. This chain uses TRBV20-1 with TRBJ2-1; 10 bases fit TRBD2. This CDR3 contains 14 residues. The V gene's germline CDR1 is DFQATT and CDR2 SNEGSKA (reference sequence). As DNA, the CDR3 is TGCAGTCCTAGCGGGGGATACTCCTACAATGAGCAGTTCTTC. Translation gives CSPSGGYSYNEQFF.

This clonotype was detected a few times. The chain links TRBV5-1 to TRBJ1-4, with 10 bases lining up with TRBD1. V dropped 2 bases and J dropped 7; count of bases not matched to a gene: 5. This CDR3 has 15 amino acids. CDR1 is SGHRS and CDR2 is YFSETQ in the germline V gene. CDR3 protein: CASSFSGTGVEKLFF. DNA of the CDR3: TGCGCCAGCAGCTTCTCCGGGACAGGGGTTGAAAAACTGTTTTTT.

This rearrangement joins TRBV18 to TRBJ2-7; TRBD1 aligns across 9 bases. Germline V gene sequence: CDR1 KGHSH, CDR2 LQKENI. The CDR3 has 13 residues. J was trimmed by 6 bases and V by 3 bases; bases with no gene match: 3. The CDR3 sequence: CASSPTGGIEQYV. Written as DNA, the CDR3 is TGTGCCAGCTCACCCACAGGGGGCATCGAGCAGTACGTC.

This clonotype came up a few times. The rearrangement links TRBV11-1 to TRBJ2-5; D possibly matches TRBD1 or TRBD2 (6 bases each). With 5 bases removed from V and 4 bases from J, the gap between germline ends came to 14 bases. This CDR3 has 14 residues. Germline loops: CDR1 SGHAT, CDR2 FQDESV (reference sequence). Written as DNA, the CDR3 is TGTGCCAGCAGCCTCCGTAGGGGGGCAGAGACCCAGTACTTC. Translation: CASSLRRGAETQYF.